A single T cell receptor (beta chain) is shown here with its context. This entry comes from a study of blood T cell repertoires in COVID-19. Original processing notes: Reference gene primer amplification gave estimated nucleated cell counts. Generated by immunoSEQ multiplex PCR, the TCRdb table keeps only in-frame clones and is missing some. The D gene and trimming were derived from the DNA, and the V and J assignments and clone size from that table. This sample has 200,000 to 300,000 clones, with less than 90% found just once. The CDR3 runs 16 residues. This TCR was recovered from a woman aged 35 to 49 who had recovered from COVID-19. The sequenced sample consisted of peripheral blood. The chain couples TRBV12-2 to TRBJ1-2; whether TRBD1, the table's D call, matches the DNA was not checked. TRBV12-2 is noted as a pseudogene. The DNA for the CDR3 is TGTGCAAGTCGCTTAGGAATACAGGGTGGACCATATGGCTACACCTTC. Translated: CASRLGIQGGPYGYTF.